This T cell receptor (beta chain) was recorded in a study of blood T cell repertoires in COVID-19. In the study overall: Italy, Spain and the United States were the sources of the convalescent and acute COVID-19 samples. Sources were T cells, B-cell-depleted T cells, or PBMCs; the material itself was cDNA or gDNA.

TCRdb's table, derived via immunoSEQ multiplex PCR, lists solely in-frame clones and lacks some. In the table there are 140,000 to 150,000 clones, around 80% of which are singletons. Trimming cost V 2 bases and J 2 bases, with 13 bases left between them. The CDR3 is 16 residues long. Germline CDR1 is SGHTA and CDR2 is FQGNSA. Sequencing was performed on peripheral blood. J is TRBJ2-1 and V is TRBV7-2; TRBD2 is a possible D gene (6 bases). The clonotype comes from a human donor with acute or convalescent COVID-19. The donor label of this sample is uncertain. The CDR3 loop is CASSLRVGGTYNEQFF. CDR3 bases: TGTGCCAGCAGCTTAAGAGTGGGGGGTACCTACAATGAGCAGTTCTTC.